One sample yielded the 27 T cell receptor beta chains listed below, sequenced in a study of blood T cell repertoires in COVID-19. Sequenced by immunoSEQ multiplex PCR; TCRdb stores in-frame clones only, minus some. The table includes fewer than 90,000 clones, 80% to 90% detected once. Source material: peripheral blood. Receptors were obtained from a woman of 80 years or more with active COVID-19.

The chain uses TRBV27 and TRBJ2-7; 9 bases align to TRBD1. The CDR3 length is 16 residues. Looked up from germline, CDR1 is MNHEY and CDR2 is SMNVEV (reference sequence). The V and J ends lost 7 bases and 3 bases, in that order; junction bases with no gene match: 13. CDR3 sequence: CASNRGTGFEDYEQYF. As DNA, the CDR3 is TGTGCCAGCAATCGCGGGACAGGGTTTGAGGACTACGAGCAGTACTTC.

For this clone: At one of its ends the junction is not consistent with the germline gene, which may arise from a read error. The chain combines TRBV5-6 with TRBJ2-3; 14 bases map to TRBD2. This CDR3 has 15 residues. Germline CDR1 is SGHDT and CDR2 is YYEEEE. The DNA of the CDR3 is TGTGCCAGCAGTTTGGGACTAGCGGGAGTAGATACGCAGTATTTT. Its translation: CASSLGLAGVDTQYF.

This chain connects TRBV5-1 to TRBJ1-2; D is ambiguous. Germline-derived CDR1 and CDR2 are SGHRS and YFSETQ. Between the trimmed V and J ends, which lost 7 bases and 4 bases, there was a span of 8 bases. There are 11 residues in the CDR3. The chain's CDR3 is CASADFYGYTF. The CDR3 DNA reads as TGCGCCAGCGCTGACTTCTATGGCTACACCTTC. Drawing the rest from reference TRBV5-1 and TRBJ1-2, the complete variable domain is KAGVTQTPRYLIKTRGQQVTLSCSPISGHRSVSWYQQTPGQGLQFLFEYFSETQRNKGNFPGRFSGRQFSNSRSEMNVSTLELGDSALYLCASADFYGYTFGSGTRLTVV.

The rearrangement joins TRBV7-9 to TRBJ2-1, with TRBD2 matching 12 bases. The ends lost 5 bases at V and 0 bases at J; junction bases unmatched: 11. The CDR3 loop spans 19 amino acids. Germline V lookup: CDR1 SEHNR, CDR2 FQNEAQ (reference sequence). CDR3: CASSPSPKTSGGSYNEQFF. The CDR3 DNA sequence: TGTGCCAGCAGCCCATCACCAAAGACTAGCGGGGGCTCCTACAATGAGCAGTTCTTC.

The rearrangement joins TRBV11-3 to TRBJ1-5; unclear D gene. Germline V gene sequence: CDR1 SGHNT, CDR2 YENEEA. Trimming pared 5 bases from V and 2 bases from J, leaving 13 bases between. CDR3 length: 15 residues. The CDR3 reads CASSILSGGNQPQHF. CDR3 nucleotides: TGTGCCAGCAGCATATTATCCGGTGGCAATCAGCCCCAGCATTTT.

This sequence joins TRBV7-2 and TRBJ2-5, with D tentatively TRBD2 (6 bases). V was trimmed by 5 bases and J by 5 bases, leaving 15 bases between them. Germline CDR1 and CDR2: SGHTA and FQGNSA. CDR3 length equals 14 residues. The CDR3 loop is CASSNRDSRETQYF. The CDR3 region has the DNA TGTGCCAGCAGCAACCGGGACTCGCGGGAGACCCAGTACTTC.

The CDR3 loop reads CASSEAGLETQYF. CDR3 bases: TGTGCCAGCAGTGAAGCAGGGTTGGAGACCCAGTACTTC. This chain uses TRBV25-1 with TRBJ2-5; TRBD1 is a possible D gene (5 bases). CDR3 length: 13 residues. Looked up from germline, CDR1 is MGHDK and CDR2 is SYGVNS. Trimming took 2 bases from V and 5 from J, leaving 9 bases between them.

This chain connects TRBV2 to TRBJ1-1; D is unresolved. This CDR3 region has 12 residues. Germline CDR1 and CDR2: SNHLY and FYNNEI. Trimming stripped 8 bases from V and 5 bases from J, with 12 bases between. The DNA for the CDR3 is TGTGCCAGCCACGTGGCGGGTACTGAAGCTTTCTTT. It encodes CASHVAGTEAFF. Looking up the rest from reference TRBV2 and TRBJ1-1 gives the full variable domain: EPEVTQTPSHQVTQMGQEVILRCVPISNHLYFYWYRQILGQKVEFLVSFYNNEISEKSEIFDDQFSVERPDGSNFTLKIRSTKLEDSAMYFCASHVAGTEAFFGQGTRLTVV.

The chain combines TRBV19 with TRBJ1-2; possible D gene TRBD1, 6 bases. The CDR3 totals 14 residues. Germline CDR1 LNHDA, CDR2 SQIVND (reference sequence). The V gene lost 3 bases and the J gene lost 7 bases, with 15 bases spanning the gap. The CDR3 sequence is CASSIGAGGRGYTF. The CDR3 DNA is TGTGCCAGTAGTATCGGTGCGGGGGGCCGTGGCTACACCTTC.

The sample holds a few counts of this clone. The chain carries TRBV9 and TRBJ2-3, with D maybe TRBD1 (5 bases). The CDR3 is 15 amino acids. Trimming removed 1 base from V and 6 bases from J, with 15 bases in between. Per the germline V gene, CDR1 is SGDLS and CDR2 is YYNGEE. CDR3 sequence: CASSVRVLSGDTQYF. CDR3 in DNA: TGTGCCAGCAGCGTACGGGTCCTCTCAGGGGATACGCAGTATTTT.

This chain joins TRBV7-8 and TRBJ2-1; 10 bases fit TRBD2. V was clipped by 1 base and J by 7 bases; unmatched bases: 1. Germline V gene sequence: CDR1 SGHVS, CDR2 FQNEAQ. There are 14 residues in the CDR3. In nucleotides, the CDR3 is TGTGCCAGCAGCTTAGGACTAGCGGGTAATGAGCAGTTCTTC. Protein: CASSLGLAGNEQFF.

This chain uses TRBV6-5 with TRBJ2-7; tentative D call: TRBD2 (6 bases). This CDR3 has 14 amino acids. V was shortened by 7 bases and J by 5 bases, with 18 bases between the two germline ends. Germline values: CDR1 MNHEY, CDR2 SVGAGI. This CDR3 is CASTLGGISDEQYF. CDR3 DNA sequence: TGTGCCAGCACCCTTGGGGGGATAAGCGACGAGCAGTACTTC.

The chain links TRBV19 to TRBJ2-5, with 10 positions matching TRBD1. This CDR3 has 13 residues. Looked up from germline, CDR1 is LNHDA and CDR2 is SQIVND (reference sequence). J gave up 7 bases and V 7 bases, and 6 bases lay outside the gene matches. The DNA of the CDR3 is TGTGCCAGTAAGGGGACAGGGGAAGTGACCCAGTACTTC. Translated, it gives CASKGTGEVTQYF.

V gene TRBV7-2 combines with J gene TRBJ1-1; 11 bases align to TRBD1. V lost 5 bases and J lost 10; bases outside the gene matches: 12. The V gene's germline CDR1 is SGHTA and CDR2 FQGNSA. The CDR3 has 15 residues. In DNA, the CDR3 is TGTGCCAGCAGCATTATTCGGACAGGGGGCGGCAGAGCTTTCTTT. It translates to CASSIIRTGGGRAFF.

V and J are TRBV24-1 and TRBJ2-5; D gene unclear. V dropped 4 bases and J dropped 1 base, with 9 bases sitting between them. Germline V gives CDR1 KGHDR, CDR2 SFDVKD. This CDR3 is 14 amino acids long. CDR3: CATSDQAGQETQYF. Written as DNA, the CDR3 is TGTGCCACCAGTGACCAGGCCGGCCAAGAGACCCAGTACTTC.

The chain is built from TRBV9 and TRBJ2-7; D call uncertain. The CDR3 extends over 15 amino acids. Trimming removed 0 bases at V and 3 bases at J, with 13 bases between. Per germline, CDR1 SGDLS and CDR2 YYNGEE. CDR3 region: CASSVDEGAFYEQYF. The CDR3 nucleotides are TGTGCCAGCAGCGTAGATGAAGGAGCCTTCTACGAGCAGTACTTC.

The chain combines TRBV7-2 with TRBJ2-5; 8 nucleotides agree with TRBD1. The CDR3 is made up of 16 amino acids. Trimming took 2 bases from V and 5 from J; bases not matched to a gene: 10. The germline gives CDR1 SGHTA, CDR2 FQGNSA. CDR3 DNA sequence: TGTGCCAGCAGCTTACCCCTCGGACAGGGTCGGGAGACCCAGTACTTC. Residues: CASSLPLGQGRETQYF.

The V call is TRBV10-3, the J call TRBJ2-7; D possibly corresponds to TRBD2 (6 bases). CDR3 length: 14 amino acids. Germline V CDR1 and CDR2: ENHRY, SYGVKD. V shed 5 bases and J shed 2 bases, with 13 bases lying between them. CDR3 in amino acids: CAISNRDSPYEQYF. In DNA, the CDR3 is TGTGCCATCAGTAACCGGGACTCCCCCTACGAGCAGTACTTC.

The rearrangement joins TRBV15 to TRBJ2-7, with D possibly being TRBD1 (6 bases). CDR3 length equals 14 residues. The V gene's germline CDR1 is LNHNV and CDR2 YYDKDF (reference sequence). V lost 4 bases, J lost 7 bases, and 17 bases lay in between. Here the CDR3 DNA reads TGTGCCACCAGCATGCCTGGGACACCCGTAGAGCAGTACTTC. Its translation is CATSMPGTPVEQYF.

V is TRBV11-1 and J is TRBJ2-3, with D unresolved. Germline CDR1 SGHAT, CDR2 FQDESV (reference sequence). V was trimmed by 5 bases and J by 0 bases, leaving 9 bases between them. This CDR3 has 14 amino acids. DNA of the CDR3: TGTGCCAGCAGCCGAGGTTATAGCACAGATACGCAGTATTTT. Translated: CASSRGYSTDTQYF.

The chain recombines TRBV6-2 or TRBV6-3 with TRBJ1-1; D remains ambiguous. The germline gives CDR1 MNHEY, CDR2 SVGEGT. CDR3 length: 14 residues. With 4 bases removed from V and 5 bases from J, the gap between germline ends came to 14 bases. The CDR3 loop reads CASSFGRGWTEAFF. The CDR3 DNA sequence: TGTGCCAGCAGTTTCGGACGCGGGTGGACTGAAGCTTTCTTT.

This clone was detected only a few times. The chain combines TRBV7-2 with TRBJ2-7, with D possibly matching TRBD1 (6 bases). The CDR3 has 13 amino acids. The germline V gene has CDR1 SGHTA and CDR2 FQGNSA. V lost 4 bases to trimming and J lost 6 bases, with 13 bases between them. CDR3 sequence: CASSSTPRGEQYF. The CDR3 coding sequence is TGTGCCAGCAGCTCTACGCCCAGGGGCGAGCAGTACTTC.

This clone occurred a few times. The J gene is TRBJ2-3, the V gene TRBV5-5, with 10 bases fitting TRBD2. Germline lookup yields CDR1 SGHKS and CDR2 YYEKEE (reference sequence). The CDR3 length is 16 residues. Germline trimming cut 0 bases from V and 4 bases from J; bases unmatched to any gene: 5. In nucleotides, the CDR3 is TGTGCCAGCAGCTTGGGGCTAGCGGGGGACTCAGATACGCAGTATTTT. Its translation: CASSLGLAGDSDTQYF.

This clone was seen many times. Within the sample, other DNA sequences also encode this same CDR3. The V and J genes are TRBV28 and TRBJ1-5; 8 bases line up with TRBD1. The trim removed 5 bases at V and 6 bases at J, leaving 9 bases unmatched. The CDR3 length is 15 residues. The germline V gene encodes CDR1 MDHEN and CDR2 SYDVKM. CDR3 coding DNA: TGTGCCAGCAGTCATGGACAGGGTAGGCGTCAGCCCCAGCATTTT. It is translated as CASSHGQGRRQPQHF.

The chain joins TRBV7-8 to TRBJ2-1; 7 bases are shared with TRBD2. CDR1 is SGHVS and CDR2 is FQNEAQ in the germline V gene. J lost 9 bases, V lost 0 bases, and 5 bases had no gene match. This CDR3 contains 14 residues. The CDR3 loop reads CASSLALANGEQFF. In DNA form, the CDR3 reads TGTGCCAGCAGCTTAGCACTAGCGAACGGTGAGCAGTTCTTC.

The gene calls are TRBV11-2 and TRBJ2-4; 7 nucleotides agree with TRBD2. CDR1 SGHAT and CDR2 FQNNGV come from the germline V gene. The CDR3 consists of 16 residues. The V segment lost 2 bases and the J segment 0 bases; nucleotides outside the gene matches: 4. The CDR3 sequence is CASSLLTSQAKNIQYF. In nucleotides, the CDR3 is TGTGCCAGCAGCTTATTGACTAGCCAAGCCAAAAACATTCAGTACTTC.

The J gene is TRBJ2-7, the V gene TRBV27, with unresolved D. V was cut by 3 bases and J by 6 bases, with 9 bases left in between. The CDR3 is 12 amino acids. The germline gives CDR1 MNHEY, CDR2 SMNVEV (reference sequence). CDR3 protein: CASSLRVTEQYF. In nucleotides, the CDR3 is TGTGCCAGCAGTTTGCGAGTTACCGAGCAGTACTTC.